This T cell receptor beta chain appears in the sequencing data of a study of beta chain features in type 1 diabetes. Study as a whole: What patients shared with healthy donors was a similar profile of age, gender and cell yields.

Every bit of the isolated RNA underwent reverse transcription, so sequencing read expressed TCRB transcripts. Sequencing was performed with immunoSEQ multiplex PCR; in TCRdb, only in-frame clones are kept and a portion is missing. The sample has about 260,000 clones, over 65% seen once. Sequencing used naive CD4+ T cells from blood. The TCR was taken from a man between 25 and 39 years old in good health.

CDR3: CATARKAFF. Written as DNA, the CDR3 is TGCGCCACCGCCCGAAAAGCTTTCTTT. The chain employs TRBV5-1 and TRBJ1-1; D is ambiguous. The V end lost 9 bases, the J end lost 9 bases, and 9 bases lay between the germline ends. The CDR3 length is 9 residues. Germline lookup yields CDR1 SGHRS and CDR2 YFSETQ.